Shown below are 4 T cell receptor beta chains from a single sample sequenced in a study of shared clonotypes between healthy human individuals. Produced via immunoSEQ multiplex PCR; TCRdb's table is partial and in-frame only. The table shows roughly 2.4 million clones, with about 94% occurring only once. Sequenced sample: naive CD4+ T cells sorted from blood. The subset: CD45RA+ positively selected. Source of these receptors: a man aged 18 to 29 in good health.

The V and J genes are TRBV28 and TRBJ1-1; D may be TRBD1 (6 bases). CDR1 is MDHEN, CDR2 SYDVKM, per germline. The CDR3 contains 11 residues. Trimming shortened V by 7 bases and J by 5 bases, and 8 bases separated the two germline ends. The CDR3 protein is CASNRETEAFF. For the CDR3, the DNA is TGTGCCAGCAACAGGGAAACTGAAGCTTTCTTT.

This chain uses TRBV28 with TRBJ2-7; 7 nucleotides line up with TRBD1. The CDR3 runs 16 residues. Trimming removed 5 bases from V and 0 bases from J; junction bases left unmatched: 10. Germline V gives CDR1 MDHEN, CDR2 SYDVKM. CDR3 sequence (DNA): TGTGCCAGCAGTCCTTTTGACCGGGACAGCTCCTACGAGCAGTACTTC. Protein sequence: CASSPFDRDSSYEQYF.

The chain combines TRBV6-1 with TRBJ1-2; TRBD1 might be the D (5 bases). The CDR3 loop spans 15 amino acids. V lost 1 base, J lost 2 bases, and 11 bases lay in between. Germline V gene data show CDR1 as MNHNS and CDR2 as SASEGT. CDR3 DNA: TGTGCCAGCAGTGAAGGCCCAGGGTCCAACTATGGCTACACCTTC. Amino acids: CASSEGPGSNYGYTF.

The chain is built from TRBV29-1 and TRBJ2-1, with TRBD2 matching over 16 bases. The V gene's germline CDR1 is SQVTM and CDR2 ANQGSEA. The CDR3 extends over 16 amino acids. The J segment lost 7 bases and the V segment lost 4 bases, leaving 7 bases of the junction unmatched. CDR3 residues: CSVVMGLAGGQNEQFF. For the CDR3, the DNA is TGCAGCGTTGTTATGGGACTAGCGGGAGGGCAAAATGAGCAGTTCTTC.